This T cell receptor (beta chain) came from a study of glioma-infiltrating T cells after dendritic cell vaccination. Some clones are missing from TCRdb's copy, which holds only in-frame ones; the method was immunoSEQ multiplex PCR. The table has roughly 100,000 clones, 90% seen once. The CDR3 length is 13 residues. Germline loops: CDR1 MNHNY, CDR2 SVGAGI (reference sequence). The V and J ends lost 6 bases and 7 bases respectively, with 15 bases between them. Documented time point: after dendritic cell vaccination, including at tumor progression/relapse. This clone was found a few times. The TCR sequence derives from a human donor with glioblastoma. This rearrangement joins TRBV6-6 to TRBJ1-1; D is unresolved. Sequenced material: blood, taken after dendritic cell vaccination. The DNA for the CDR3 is TGTGCCAGCAGGCTGGGCATTGGTTTTGAAGCTTTCTTT. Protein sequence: CASRLGIGFEAFF.